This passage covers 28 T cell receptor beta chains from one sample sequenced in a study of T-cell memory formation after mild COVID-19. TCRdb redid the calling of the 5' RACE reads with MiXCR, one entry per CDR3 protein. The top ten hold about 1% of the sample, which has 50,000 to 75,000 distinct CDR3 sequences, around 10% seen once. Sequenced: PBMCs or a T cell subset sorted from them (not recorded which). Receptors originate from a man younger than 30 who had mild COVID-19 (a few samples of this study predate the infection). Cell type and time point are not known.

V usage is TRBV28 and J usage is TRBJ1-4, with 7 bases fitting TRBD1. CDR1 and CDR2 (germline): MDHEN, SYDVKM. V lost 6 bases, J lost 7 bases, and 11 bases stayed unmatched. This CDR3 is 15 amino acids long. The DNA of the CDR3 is TGTGCCAGCAGGGAAGATCCATACAGGGGTGAAAAACTGTTTTTT. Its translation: CASREDPYRGEKLFF.

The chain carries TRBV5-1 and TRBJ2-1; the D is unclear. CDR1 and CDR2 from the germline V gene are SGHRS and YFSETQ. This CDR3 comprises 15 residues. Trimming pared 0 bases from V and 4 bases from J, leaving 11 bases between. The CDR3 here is CASSLEHPIYNEQFF. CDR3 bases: TGCGCCAGCAGCTTGGAACATCCGATTTACAATGAGCAGTTCTTC.

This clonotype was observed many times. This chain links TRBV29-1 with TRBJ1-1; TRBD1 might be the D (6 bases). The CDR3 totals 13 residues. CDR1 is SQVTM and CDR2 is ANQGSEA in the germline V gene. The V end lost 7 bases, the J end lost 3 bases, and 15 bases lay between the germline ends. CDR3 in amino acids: CSAQHRADTEAFF. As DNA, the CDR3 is TGCAGCGCCCAACACAGGGCGGACACTGAAGCTTTCTTT. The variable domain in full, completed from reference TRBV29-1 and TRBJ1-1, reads SAVISQKPSRDICQRGTSLTIQCQVDSQVTMMFWYRQQPGQSLTLIATANQGSEATYESGFVIDKFPISRPNLTFSTLTVSNMSPEDSSIYLCSAQHRADTEAFFGQGTRLTVV.

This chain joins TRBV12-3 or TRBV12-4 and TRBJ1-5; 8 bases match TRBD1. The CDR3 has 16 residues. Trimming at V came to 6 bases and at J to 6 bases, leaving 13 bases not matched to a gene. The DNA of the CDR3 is TGTGCCAGCAGACCAAACGACCAGGGGGCTGGTCAGCCCCAGCATTTT. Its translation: CASRPNDQGAGQPQHF.

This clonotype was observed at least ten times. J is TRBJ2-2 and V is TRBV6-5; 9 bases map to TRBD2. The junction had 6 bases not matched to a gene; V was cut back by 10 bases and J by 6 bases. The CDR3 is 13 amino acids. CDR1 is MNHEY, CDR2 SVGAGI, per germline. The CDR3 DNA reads TGTGCCACCATAGGACTAGCGCCCGGGGAGCTGTTTTTT. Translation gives CATIGLAPGELFF.

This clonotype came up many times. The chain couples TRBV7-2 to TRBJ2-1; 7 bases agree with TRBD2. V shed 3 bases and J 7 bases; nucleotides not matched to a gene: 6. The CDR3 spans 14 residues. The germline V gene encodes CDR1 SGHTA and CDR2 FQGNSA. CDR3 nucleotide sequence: TGTGCCAGCAGCTTCCGGACTAGTACGAATGAGCAGTTCTTC. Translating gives CASSFRTSTNEQFF.

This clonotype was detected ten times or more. CDR3 amino acids: CASSFILTVSGPAWVNEQFF. As DNA, the CDR3 is TGTGCCAGCAGCTTTATCCTCACGGTATCGGGTCCAGCGTGGGTCAATGAGCAGTTCTTC. The chain is built from TRBV5-5 and TRBJ2-1, with unresolved D. The germline V and J ends were trimmed by 2 bases and 6 bases, with 30 bases remaining between them. There are 20 residues in the CDR3. Per germline, CDR1 SGHKS and CDR2 YYEKEE (reference sequence).

The CDR3 loop is CAISESRVNLYEQYV. In DNA, the CDR3 is TGTGCCATCAGTGAGTCGAGAGTCAACCTCTACGAGCAGTACGTC. V gene TRBV10-3 combines with J gene TRBJ2-7; no clear D gene. The CDR3 loop spans 15 amino acids. The ends were cut back, 0 bases at V and 3 bases at J, with 12 bases in the middle. The germline gives CDR1 ENHRY, CDR2 SYGVKD.

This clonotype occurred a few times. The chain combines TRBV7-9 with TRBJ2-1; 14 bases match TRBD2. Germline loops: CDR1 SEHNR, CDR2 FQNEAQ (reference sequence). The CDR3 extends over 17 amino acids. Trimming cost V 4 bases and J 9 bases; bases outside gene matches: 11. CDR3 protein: CASSSLPGLAGEGEQFF. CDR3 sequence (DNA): TGTGCCAGCAGCTCTCTCCCGGGACTAGCGGGGGAGGGTGAGCAGTTCTTC.

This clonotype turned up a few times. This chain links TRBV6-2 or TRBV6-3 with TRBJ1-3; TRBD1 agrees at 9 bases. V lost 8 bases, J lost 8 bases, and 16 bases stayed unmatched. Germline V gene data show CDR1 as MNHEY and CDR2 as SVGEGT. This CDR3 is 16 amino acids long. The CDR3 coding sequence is TGTGCCAGCGGCCCAATGGGACAGGGAGGAAAGGACACCATATATTTT. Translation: CASGPMGQGGKDTIYF.

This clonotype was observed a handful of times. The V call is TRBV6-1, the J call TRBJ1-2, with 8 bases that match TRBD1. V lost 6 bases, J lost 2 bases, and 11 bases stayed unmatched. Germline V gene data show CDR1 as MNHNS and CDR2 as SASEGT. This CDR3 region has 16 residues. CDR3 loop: CASRGDRTGYNYGYTF. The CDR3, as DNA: TGTGCCAGCAGAGGGGACCGGACAGGGTACAACTATGGCTACACCTTC.

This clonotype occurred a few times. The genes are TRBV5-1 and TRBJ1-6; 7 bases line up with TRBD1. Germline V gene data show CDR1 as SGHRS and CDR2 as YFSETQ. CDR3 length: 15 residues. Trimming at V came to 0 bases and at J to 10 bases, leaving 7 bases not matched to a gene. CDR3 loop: CASSLAPRGLSPLHF. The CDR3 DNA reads TGCGCCAGCAGCTTGGCCCCCAGGGGGTTGTCACCCCTCCACTTT. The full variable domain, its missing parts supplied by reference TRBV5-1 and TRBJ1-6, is KAGVTQTPRYLIKTRGQQVTLSCSPISGHRSVSWYQQTPGQGLQFLFEYFSETQRNKGNFPGRFSGRQFSNSRSEMNVSTLELGDSALYLCASSLAPRGLSPLHFGNGTRLTVT.

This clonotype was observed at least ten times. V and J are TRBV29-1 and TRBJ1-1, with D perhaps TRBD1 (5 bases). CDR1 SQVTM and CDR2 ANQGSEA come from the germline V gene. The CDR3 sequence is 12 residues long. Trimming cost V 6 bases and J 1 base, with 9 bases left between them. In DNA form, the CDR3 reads TGCAGCGTCGGGGGGTGGAACACTGAAGCTTTCTTT. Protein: CSVGGWNTEAFF.

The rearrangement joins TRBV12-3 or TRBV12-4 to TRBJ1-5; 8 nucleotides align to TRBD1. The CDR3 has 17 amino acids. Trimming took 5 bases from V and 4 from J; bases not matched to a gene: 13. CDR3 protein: CASSNSPPNRGNQPQHF. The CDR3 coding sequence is TGTGCCAGCAGTAACTCTCCACCAAACAGGGGGAATCAGCCCCAGCATTTT.

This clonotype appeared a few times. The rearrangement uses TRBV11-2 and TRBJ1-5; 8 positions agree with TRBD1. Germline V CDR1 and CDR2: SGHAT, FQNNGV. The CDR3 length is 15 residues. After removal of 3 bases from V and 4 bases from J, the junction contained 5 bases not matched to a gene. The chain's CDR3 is CASSFGTGSNQPQHF. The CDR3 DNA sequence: TGTGCCAGCAGCTTCGGGACAGGATCGAATCAGCCCCAGCATTTT.

CDR3 sequence reads: CASGGAAGGSYNEQFF. The CDR3 DNA sequence: TGTGCCAGCGGGGGGGCGGCTGGAGGCTCCTACAATGAGCAGTTCTTC. V gene TRBV6-5 combines with J gene TRBJ2-1, with D perhaps TRBD2 (7 bases). V was trimmed by 8 bases and J by 0 bases, leaving 17 bases between them. The germline CDR1 and CDR2 sequences are MNHEY and SVGAGI. The CDR3 is 16 residues long.

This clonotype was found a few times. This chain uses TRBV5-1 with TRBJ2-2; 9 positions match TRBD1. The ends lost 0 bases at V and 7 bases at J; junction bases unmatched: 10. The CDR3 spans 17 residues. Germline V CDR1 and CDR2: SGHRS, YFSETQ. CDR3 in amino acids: CASSLASSGQGIGELFF. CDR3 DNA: TGCGCCAGCAGCTTGGCCTCTTCGGGACAGGGCATCGGGGAGCTGTTTTTT.

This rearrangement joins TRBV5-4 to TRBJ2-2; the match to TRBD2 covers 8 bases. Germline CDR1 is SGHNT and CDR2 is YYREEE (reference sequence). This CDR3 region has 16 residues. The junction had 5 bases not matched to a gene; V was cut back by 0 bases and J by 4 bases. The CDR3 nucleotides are TGTGCCAGCAGCTTGGCTCGGGGGGGCGCCACCGGGGAGCTGTTTTTT. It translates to CASSLARGGATGELFF. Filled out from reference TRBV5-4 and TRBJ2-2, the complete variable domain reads ETGVTQSPTHLIKTRGQQVTLRCSSQSGHNTVSWYQQALGQGPQFIFQYYREEENGRGNFPPRFSGLQFPNYSSELNVNALELDDSALYLCASSLARGGATGELFFGEGSRLTVL.

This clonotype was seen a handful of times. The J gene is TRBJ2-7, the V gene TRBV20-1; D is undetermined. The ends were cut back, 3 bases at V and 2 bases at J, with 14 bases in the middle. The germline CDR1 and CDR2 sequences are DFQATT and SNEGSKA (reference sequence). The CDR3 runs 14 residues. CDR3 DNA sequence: TGCAGTGCTAGTAACGCCCGATTTCCCTACGAGCAGTACTTC. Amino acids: CSASNARFPYEQYF.

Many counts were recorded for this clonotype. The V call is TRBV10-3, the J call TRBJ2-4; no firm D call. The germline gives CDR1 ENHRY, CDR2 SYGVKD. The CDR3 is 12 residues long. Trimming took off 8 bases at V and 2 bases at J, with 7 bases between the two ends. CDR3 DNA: TGTGCCATCGGTGGGCCCAAAAACATTCAGTACTTC. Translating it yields CAIGGPKNIQYF.

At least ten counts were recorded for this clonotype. The CDR3 loop is CASSLGPGAPSQPQHF. As DNA, the CDR3 is TGCGCCAGCAGCTTGGGCCCGGGGGCGCCAAGTCAGCCCCAGCATTTT. The rearrangement links TRBV5-1 to TRBJ1-5; TRBD1 is a possible D gene (6 bases). V shed 0 bases and J shed 6 bases, with 16 bases lying between them. The CDR3 is 16 amino acids. CDR1 and CDR2 from the germline V gene are SGHRS and YFSETQ.

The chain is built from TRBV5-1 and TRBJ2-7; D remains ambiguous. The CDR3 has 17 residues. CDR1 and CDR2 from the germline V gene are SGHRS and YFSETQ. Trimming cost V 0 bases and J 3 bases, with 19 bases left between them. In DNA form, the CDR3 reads TGCGCCAGCAGCTTGGCCGGGTACGGACGATGGGGCTACGAGCAGTACTTC. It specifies CASSLAGYGRWGYEQYF.

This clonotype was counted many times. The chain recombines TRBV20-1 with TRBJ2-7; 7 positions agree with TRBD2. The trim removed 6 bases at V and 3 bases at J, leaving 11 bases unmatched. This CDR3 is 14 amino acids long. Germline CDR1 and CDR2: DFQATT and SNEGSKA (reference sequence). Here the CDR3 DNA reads TGCAGTGCCTTAAGGCGAGCGGGGTACTACGAGCAGTACTTC. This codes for CSALRRAGYYEQYF.

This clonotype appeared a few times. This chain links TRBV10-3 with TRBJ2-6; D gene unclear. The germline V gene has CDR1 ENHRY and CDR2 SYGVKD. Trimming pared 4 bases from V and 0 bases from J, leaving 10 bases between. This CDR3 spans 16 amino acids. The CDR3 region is CAISGTRDSGANVLTF. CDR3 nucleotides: TGTGCCATCAGTGGGACCCGAGACTCTGGGGCCAACGTCCTGACTTTC.

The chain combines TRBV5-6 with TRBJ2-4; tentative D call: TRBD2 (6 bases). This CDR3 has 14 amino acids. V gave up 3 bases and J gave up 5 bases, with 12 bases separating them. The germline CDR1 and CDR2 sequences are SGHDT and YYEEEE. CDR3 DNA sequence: TGTGCCAGCAGCTCGGGAGCCCGAGAAAACATTCAGTACTTC. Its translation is CASSSGARENIQYF.

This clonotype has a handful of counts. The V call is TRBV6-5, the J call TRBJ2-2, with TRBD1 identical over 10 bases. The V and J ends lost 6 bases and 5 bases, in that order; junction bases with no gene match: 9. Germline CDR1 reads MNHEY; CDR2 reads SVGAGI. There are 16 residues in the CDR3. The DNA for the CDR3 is TGTGCCAGCAGGACGCCGGGACAGGGGTTGACCGGGGAGCTGTTTTTT. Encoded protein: CASRTPGQGLTGELFF.

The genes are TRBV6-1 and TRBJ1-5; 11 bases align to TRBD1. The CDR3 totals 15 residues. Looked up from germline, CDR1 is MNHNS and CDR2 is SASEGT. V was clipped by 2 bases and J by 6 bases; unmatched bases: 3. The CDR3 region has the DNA TGTGCCAGCAGTGAAACCGGGACAGGGGGTCAGCCCCAGCATTTT. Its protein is CASSETGTGGQPQHF.

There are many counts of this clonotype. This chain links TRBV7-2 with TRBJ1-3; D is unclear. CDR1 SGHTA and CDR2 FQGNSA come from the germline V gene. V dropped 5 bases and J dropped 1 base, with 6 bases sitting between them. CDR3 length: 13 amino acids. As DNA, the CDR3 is TGTGCCAGCAGCCCGCCTTCTGGAAACACCATATATTTT. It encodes CASSPPSGNTIYF.